The 28 T cell receptor beta chains presented below share a single source sample, sequenced in a study of blood T cell repertoires in COVID-19 (TCRdb year 2020). The method was the immunoSEQ multiplex PCR assay. In TCRdb, the immuneACCESS table is reduced to in-frame sequences with V and J assigned. These tables do not hold every clone; where another copy was compared, an unresolved V gene accounts for under half, and the others remain unexplained. This sample is represented by roughly 280,000 clones; 85% to 90% of them were singletons. The ten most abundant clones make up 2% to 2.5% of the sample. Sample: PBMCs or T cells enriched from blood (not recorded which). The origin of the receptors is a woman aged 18-29 years who had recovered from COVID-19.

This sequence joins TRBV6-1 and TRBJ1-2; D perhaps matches TRBD1 (5 bases). V shed 2 bases and J shed 2 bases, with 21 bases lying between them. The CDR3 loop spans 18 amino acids. In germline, CDR1 is MNHNS, CDR2 SASEGT. CDR3 in amino acids: CASSESHNNLGGNYGYTF. Here the CDR3 DNA reads TGTGCCAGCAGTGAATCCCATAATAACCTGGGGGGAAACTATGGCTACACCTTC.

V gene TRBV10-1 combines with J gene TRBJ1-2, with TRBD1 as a possible D gene (5 bases). The germline CDR1 and CDR2 sequences are WNHNN and SYGVQD (reference sequence). The CDR3 loop spans 14 amino acids. The V end lost 0 bases, the J end lost 4 bases, and 9 bases lay between the germline ends. Written as DNA, the CDR3 is TGCGCCAGCAGTGAGTCGGGACTGAGCTATGGCTACACCTTC. Protein sequence: CASSESGLSYGYTF.

This clone was observed once. This chain uses TRBV5-1 with TRBJ1-3, with 8 positions matching TRBD1. Germline CDR1 reads SGHRS; CDR2 reads YFSETQ. CDR3 length: 15 residues. V lost 5 bases to trimming and J lost 8 bases; unmatched junction nucleotides: 12. CDR3 coding DNA: TGCGCCAGCAGAACGACAGGGGTCGGCTGGGACACCATATATTTT. This encodes CASRTTGVGWDTIYF.

The V gene is TRBV5-4, the J gene TRBJ2-7; 8 positions match TRBD2. Germline V CDR1 and CDR2: SGHNT, YYREEE (reference sequence). The V gene end was trimmed by 3 bases and the J gene end by 4 bases; junction bases not matched to a gene: 6. The CDR3 loop spans 14 amino acids. CDR3 DNA: TGTGCCAGCAGCTCTGGCGGGGGGCCATACGAGCAGTACTTC. Amino acids: CASSSGGGPYEQYF.

The chain carries TRBV19 and TRBJ1-3, with 7 bases identical to TRBD1. The V segment lost 4 bases and the J segment 1 base; nucleotides outside the gene matches: 10. This CDR3 comprises 17 residues. CDR1 and CDR2 (germline): LNHDA, SQIVND (reference sequence). This chain's CDR3 is CASSNPPGQQSGNTIYF. CDR3 nucleotides: TGTGCCAGTAGTAACCCCCCGGGACAGCAATCTGGAAACACCATATATTTT. Combining the CDR3 with reference TRBV19 and TRBJ1-3 gives the whole variable domain DGGITQSPKYLFRKEGQNVTLSCEQNLNHDAMYWYRQDPGQGLRLIYYSQIVNDFQKGDIAEGYSVSREKKESFPLTVTSAQKNPTAFYLCASSNPPGQQSGNTIYFGEGSWLTVV.

This chain joins TRBV27 and TRBJ1-1; 9 nucleotides align to TRBD1. Looked up from germline, CDR1 is MNHEY and CDR2 is SMNVEV (reference sequence). V trimming: 5 bases; J trimming: 1 base; junction bases outside the gene matches: 5. The CDR3 has 15 amino acids. CDR3 amino acids: CASSDGTGSNTEAFF. CDR3 sequence (DNA): TGTGCCAGCAGTGACGGGACAGGGTCGAACACTGAAGCTTTCTTT.

The gene calls are TRBV19 and TRBJ2-3; 10 positions match TRBD1. The germline gives CDR1 LNHDA, CDR2 SQIVND (reference sequence). The CDR3 runs 14 residues. J was trimmed by 4 bases and V by 5 bases; bases with no gene match: 3. CDR3 amino acids: CASSGGQGPDTQYF. For the CDR3, the DNA is TGTGCCAGTAGTGGGGGACAGGGGCCAGATACGCAGTATTTT.

The V gene is TRBV2, the J gene TRBJ1-1; no reliable D call. The CDR3 contains 14 residues. CDR1 SNHLY and CDR2 FYNNEI come from the germline V gene. The ends were cut back, 2 bases at V and 2 bases at J, with 9 bases in the middle. This CDR3 reads CASSESEGNTEAFF. In DNA form, the CDR3 reads TGTGCCAGCAGTGAAAGTGAGGGTAACACTGAAGCTTTCTTT.

V usage is TRBV2 and J usage is TRBJ1-2; 10 positions match TRBD1. CDR1 SNHLY and CDR2 FYNNEI come from the germline V gene. Trimming at V came to 5 bases and at J to 6 bases, leaving 6 bases not matched to a gene. CDR3 size: 14 residues. The CDR3 is CASSRGTGADGYTF. The CDR3, as DNA: TGTGCCAGCAGTAGAGGGACAGGGGCGGATGGCTACACCTTC.

As regards this clone: Other DNA variants within this sample encode the same CDR3. This chain uses TRBV29-1 with TRBJ1-3; the D is unclear. This CDR3 has 13 residues. The germline V gene has CDR1 SQVTM and CDR2 ANQGSEA. V lost 4 bases and J lost 0, with 7 bases in between. The CDR3 bases are TGCAGCGTTGGGCCATCCTCTGGAAACACCATATATTTT. Residues: CSVGPSSGNTIYF.

The gene calls are TRBV11-2 and TRBJ2-1; 11 nucleotides line up with TRBD2. The length of the CDR3 is 18 residues. Germline V gene data show CDR1 as SGHAT and CDR2 as FQNNGV. V shed 5 bases, J shed 0 bases, and the junction held 9 bases outside the gene matches. CDR3 nucleotide sequence: TGTGCCAGCAGCCTTAGCGGGGGGGGTTACAGCTCCTACAATGAGCAGTTCTTC. Its translation is CASSLSGGGYSSYNEQFF.

This clone was observed a handful of times. The rearrangement uses TRBV28 and TRBJ1-4, with D unclear. V gave up 3 bases and J gave up 7 bases, with 9 bases separating them. The CDR3 is 13 residues long. Germline V gives CDR1 MDHEN, CDR2 SYDVKM. CDR3 coding DNA: TGTGCCAGCAGTTTGCCAGGTTTTGAAAAACTGTTTTTT. Its protein product is CASSLPGFEKLFF.

The rearrangement uses TRBV7-9 and TRBJ2-2; 8 nucleotides line up with TRBD1. From germline, CDR1 is SEHNR and CDR2 FQNEAQ (reference sequence). The CDR3 has 19 amino acids. Germline trimming cut 6 bases from V and 5 bases from J; bases unmatched to any gene: 20. For the CDR3, the DNA is TGTGCCAGCAGTCCGATAGCCGACTCACAGGGGGTAGGGACCGGGGAGCTGTTTTTT. Translated: CASSPIADSQGVGTGELFF. The whole variable domain, remainder taken from reference TRBV7-9 and TRBJ2-2, is DTGVSQNPRHKITKRGQNVTFRCDPISEHNRLYWYRQTLGQGPEFLTYFQNEAQLEKSRLLSDRFSAERPKGSFSTLEIQRTEQGDSAMYLCASSPIADSQGVGTGELFFGEGSRLTVL.

The chain links TRBV5-1 to TRBJ1-1, with a weak D call TRBD1 (6 bases). This CDR3 is 19 amino acids long. Trimming removed 0 bases from V and 0 bases from J, with 21 bases in between. Looked up from germline, CDR1 is SGHRS and CDR2 is YFSETQ. CDR3 sequence reads: CASSLDPQGIGLMNTEAFF. The CDR3 nucleotides are TGCGCCAGCAGCTTGGACCCACAGGGTATAGGACTTATGAACACTGAAGCTTTCTTT. The entire variable domain, with the rest obtained from reference TRBV5-1 and TRBJ1-1, is as follows: KAGVTQTPRYLIKTRGQQVTLSCSPISGHRSVSWYQQTPGQGLQFLFEYFSETQRNKGNFPGRFSGRQFSNSRSEMNVSTLELGDSALYLCASSLDPQGIGLMNTEAFFGQGTRLTVV.

V is TRBV28 and J is TRBJ2-3; TRBD2 matches 8 bases. The CDR3 sequence is 18 residues long. V trimming: 6 bases; J trimming: 0 bases; junction bases outside the gene matches: 14. Germline V gene lookup returns CDR1 MDHEN and CDR2 SYDVKM. The CDR3 region is CASRPRGPSGPSTDTQYF. DNA for the CDR3: TGTGCCAGCAGGCCCAGAGGGCCTAGCGGGCCTAGCACAGATACGCAGTATTTT.

The chain joins TRBV11-2 to TRBJ2-7; D call uncertain. V was shortened by 1 base and J by 2 bases, with 9 bases between the two germline ends. Germline assignment: CDR1 SGHAT and CDR2 FQNNGV. The CDR3 has 14 residues. The CDR3 reads CASSLVSGPYEQYF. The CDR3 coding sequence is TGTGCCAGCAGCTTAGTGTCAGGCCCCTACGAGCAGTACTTC. The complete variable domain, with remaining parts taken from reference TRBV11-2 and TRBJ2-7, reads EAGVAQSPRYKIIEKRQSVAFWCNPISGHATLYWYQQILGQGPKLLIQFQNNGVVDDSQLPKDRFSAERLKGVDSTLKIQPAKLEDSAVYLCASSLVSGPYEQYFGPGTRLTVT.

The chain recombines TRBV6-5 with TRBJ1-2, with D unclear. The CDR3 spans 11 residues. Trimming stripped 8 bases from V and 1 base from J, with 5 bases between. Germline V CDR1 and CDR2: MNHEY, SVGAGI. This CDR3 reads CASVSNYGYTF. DNA for the CDR3: TGTGCCAGCGTCAGTAACTATGGCTACACCTTC.

V and J are TRBV4-1 and TRBJ2-7; 7 bases are a match to TRBD1. Germline lookup yields CDR1 MGHRA and CDR2 YSYEKL. The CDR3 is made up of 14 amino acids. V shed 4 bases, J shed 5 bases, and the junction held 8 bases outside the gene matches. The CDR3 is CASSLDRPEDEQYF. CDR3 in DNA: TGCGCCAGCAGCCTGGACAGGCCCGAGGACGAGCAGTACTTC.

The chain employs TRBV30 and TRBJ1-4, with TRBD1 identical over 10 bases. J lost 11 bases, V lost 2 bases, and 5 bases had no gene match. Germline V gene lookup returns CDR1 GTSNPN and CDR2 SVGIG (reference sequence). This CDR3 contains 13 residues. CDR3 sequence: CAWSRDRGGKLFF. The CDR3 DNA follows: TGTGCCTGGAGTCGGGACAGGGGCGGCAAACTGTTTTTT.

This clone was picked up one time. The V gene is TRBV7-6, the J gene TRBJ2-2, with 7 bases matching TRBD2. Trimming took 5 bases from V and 6 from J; bases not matched to a gene: 15. The CDR3 runs 17 residues. Per the germline V gene, CDR1 is SGHVS and CDR2 is FNYEAQ. The CDR3 protein is CASSLLTKRGQSGELFF. Written as DNA, the CDR3 is TGTGCCAGCAGCCTCCTGACTAAGCGGGGTCAATCCGGGGAGCTGTTTTTT.

This clone has more than one count but fewer than ten. CDR3 DNA sequence: TGTGCCAGCAGCTTAGCGCCAGCGACTGAAGCTTTCTTT. This codes for CASSLAPATEAFF. The chain has TRBV7-6 and TRBJ1-1; D gene ambiguous. Germline CDR1 reads SGHVS; CDR2 reads FNYEAQ. There are 13 residues in the CDR3. V lost 0 bases, J lost 5 bases, and 7 bases lay in between.

The chain has TRBV19 and TRBJ1-1; D not resolved. The V and J ends lost 5 bases and 4 bases respectively, with 11 bases between them. The CDR3 totals 13 residues. In germline, CDR1 is LNHDA, CDR2 SQIVND (reference sequence). The CDR3 region has the DNA TGTGCCAGTAGTCTAGGAAGAGGCACTGAAGCTTTCTTT. Translating it yields CASSLGRGTEAFF.

The CDR3, as DNA: TGTGCCACCAGCTTACAGGGGGCACGTAATTCACCCCTCCACTTT. This encodes CATSLQGARNSPLHF. V is TRBV15 and J is TRBJ1-6; 9 bases line up with TRBD1. This CDR3 has 15 residues. CDR1 and CDR2 from the germline V gene are LNHNV and YYDKDF (reference sequence). The V gene end was trimmed by 5 bases and the J gene end by 6 bases; junction bases not matched to a gene: 5.

V is TRBV11-3 and J is TRBJ2-1; D possibly corresponds to TRBD1 (6 bases). The germline V gene encodes CDR1 SGHNT and CDR2 YENEEA. V was clipped by 6 bases and J by 5 bases, with 11 bases between them. This CDR3 spans 13 amino acids. The CDR3 bases are TGTGCCAGCAGTTTCACAGGGAACAATGAGCAGTTCTTC. The encoded protein is CASSFTGNNEQFF.

V and J are TRBV27 and TRBJ1-2; 12 positions match TRBD1. The germline CDR1 and CDR2 sequences are MNHEY and SMNVEV (reference sequence). The junction had 4 bases not matched to a gene; V was cut back by 3 bases and J by 5 bases. CDR3 length equals 15 residues. The CDR3 spells CASSFRGQGAYGYTF. DNA for the CDR3: TGTGCCAGCAGTTTTAGGGGACAGGGGGCGTATGGCTACACCTTC.

The chain recombines TRBV9 with TRBJ2-7; D unclear. Between the trimmed V and J ends, which lost 4 bases and 3 bases, there was a span of 11 bases. Germline V gene lookup returns CDR1 SGDLS and CDR2 YYNGEE. The CDR3 contains 13 residues. CDR3 sequence reads: CASSSSPGYEQYF. CDR3 coding DNA: TGTGCCAGCAGCTCCAGCCCGGGCTACGAGCAGTACTTC.

V and J are TRBV28 and TRBJ2-7; D is possibly TRBD2 (5 bases). The V gene lost 6 bases and the J gene lost 2 bases, with 14 bases spanning the gap. Germline V lookup: CDR1 MDHEN, CDR2 SYDVKM. This CDR3 is 14 amino acids long. The CDR3 sequence is CASRPPGSTYEQYF. DNA of the CDR3: TGTGCCAGCAGGCCTCCGGGGTCCACCTACGAGCAGTACTTC. Variable domain in full (rest from reference TRBV28 and TRBJ2-7): DVKVTQSSRYLVKRTGEKVFLECVQDMDHENMFWYRQDPGLGLRLIYFSYDVKMKEKGDIPEGYSVSREKKERFSLILESASTNQTSMYLCASRPPGSTYEQYFGPGTRLTVT.

V usage is TRBV28 and J usage is TRBJ2-1; 8 nucleotides match TRBD1. Trimming removed 6 bases from V and 0 bases from J; junction bases left unmatched: 4. CDR3 size: 15 residues. Germline CDR1 reads MDHEN; CDR2 reads SYDVKM. In DNA, the CDR3 is TGTGCCAGCAGCCCCGGGACAGGCTCCTACAATGAGCAGTTCTTC. Its protein is CASSPGTGSYNEQFF.